This T cell receptor (beta chain) was sequenced in a study of blood T cell repertoires in COVID-19. As for the study in general: Nucleic acid was either cDNA or gDNA, and it came from T cells, B-cell-depleted T cells, or PBMCs.

The protocol was immunoSEQ multiplex PCR, while the TCRdb copy is restricted to in-frame clones and leaves out a portion. The sample carries 200,000 to 250,000 clones, 84% recorded once. This study enrolled people aged about 18 to 100 from roughly 22 US geographic areas. Recovered status in Cohort 3 required two negative PCRs, clearance, or symptom resolution. V was shortened by 5 bases and J by 3 bases, with 10 bases between the two germline ends. CDR1 is SGHNT, CDR2 YENEEA, per germline. The CDR3 has 13 amino acids. The source is a man aged 60 to 69 who had recovered from COVID-19. Source material: PBMCs or T cells enriched from blood (not recorded which). V and J are TRBV11-3 and TRBJ2-5; unclear D gene. For the CDR3, the DNA is TGTGCCAGCAGCAAAACCCAGAAAGAGACCCAGTACTTC. Translation: CASSKTQKETQYF.